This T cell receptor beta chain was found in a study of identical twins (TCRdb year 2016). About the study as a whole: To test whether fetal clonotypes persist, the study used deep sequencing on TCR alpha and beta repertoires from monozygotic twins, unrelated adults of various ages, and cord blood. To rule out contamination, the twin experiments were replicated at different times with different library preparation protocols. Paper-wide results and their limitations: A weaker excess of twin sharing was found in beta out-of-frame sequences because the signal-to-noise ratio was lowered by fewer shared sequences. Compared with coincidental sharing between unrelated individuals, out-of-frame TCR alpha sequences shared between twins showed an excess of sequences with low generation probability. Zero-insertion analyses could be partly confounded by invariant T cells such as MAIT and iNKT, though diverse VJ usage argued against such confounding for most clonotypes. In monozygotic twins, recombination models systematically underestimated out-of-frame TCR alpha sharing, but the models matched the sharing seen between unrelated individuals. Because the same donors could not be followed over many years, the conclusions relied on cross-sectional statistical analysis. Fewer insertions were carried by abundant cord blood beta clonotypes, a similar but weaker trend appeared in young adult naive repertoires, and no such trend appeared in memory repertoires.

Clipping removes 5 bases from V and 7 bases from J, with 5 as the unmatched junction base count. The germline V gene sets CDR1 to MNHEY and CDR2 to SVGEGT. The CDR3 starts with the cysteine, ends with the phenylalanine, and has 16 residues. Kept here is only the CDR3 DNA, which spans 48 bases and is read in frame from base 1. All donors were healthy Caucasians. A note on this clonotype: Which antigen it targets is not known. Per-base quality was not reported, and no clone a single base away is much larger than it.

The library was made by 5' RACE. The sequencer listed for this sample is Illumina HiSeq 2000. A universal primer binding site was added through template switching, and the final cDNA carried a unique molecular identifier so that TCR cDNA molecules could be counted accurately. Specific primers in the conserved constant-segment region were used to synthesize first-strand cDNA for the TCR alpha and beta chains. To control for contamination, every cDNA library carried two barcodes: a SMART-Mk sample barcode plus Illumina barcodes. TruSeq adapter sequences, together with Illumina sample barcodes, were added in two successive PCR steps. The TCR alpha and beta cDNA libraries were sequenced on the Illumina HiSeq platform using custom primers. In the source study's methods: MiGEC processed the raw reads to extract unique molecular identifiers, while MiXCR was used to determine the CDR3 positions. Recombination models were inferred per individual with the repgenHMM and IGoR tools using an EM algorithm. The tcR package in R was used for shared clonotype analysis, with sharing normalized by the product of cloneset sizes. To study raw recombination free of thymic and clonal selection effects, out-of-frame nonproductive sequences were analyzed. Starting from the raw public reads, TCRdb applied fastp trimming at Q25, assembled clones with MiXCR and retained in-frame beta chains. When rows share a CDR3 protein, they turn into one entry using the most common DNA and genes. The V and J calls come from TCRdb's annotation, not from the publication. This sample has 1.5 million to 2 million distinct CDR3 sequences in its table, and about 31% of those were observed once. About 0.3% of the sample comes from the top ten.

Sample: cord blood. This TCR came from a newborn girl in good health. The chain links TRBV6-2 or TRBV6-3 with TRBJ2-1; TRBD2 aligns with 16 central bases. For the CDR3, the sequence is CASSPGTSGRANEQFF. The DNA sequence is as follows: TGTGCCAGCAGTCCCGGGACTAGCGGGAGGGCAAATGAGCAGTTCTTC.